This TCR beta chain was recovered during a study of sequential checkpoint blockade in melanoma. Study at large: Twenty-two patients had matched tumor biopsies before treatment and at week 13 after nivolumab or ipilimumab alone.

Documented treatment: randomized to nivolumab then ipilimumab (arm A) or the reverse (arm B). Findings and limits, study-wide: Patients with week-13 increases in T-cell fraction and clonality benefited about 30 times more often. T-cell fraction and clonality followed PD-L1 and CD8+ counts, not mutational load.

Only in-frame clones appear in the TCRdb table, and some are missing; sequencing was by immunoSEQ multiplex PCR. Of thousands of clones in the sample, around a fifth were seen once. This clone has ten or more counts. Its antigen remains unidentified. CDR3 length: 14 residues. V shed 2 bases and J shed 3 bases, with 11 bases lying between them. The germline CDR1 and CDR2 sequences are SGDLS and YYNGEE. The gene calls are TRBV9 and TRBJ1-2, with D unresolved. The source material was tumor tissue (inferred from file names), sampled from a patient given nivolumab and ipilimumab in sequence. The origin of this receptor is a human donor with melanoma. The CDR3 protein is CASSVGVWDYGYTF. The CDR3 region has the DNA TGTGCCAGCAGCGTCGGAGTTTGGGACTATGGCTACACCTTC.